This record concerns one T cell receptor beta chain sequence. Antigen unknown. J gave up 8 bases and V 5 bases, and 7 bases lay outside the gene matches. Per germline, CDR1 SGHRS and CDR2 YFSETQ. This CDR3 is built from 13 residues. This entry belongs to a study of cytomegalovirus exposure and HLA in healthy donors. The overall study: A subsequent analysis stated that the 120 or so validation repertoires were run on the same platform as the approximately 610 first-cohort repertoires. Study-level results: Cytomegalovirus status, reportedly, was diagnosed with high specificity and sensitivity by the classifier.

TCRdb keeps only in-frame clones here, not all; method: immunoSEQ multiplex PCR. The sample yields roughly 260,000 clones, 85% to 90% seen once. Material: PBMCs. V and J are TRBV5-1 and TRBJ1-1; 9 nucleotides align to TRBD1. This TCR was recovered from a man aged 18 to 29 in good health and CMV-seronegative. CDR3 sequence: CASSFDRGWEAFF. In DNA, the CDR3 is TGCGCCAGCAGTTTTGACAGGGGGTGGGAAGCTTTCTTT.